This T cell receptor (beta chain) stems from a study of vaccination effects on CD4 cells after COVID-19. Overall study results and limits: Convalescent patients were scarce, and early post-infection timepoints were absent.

On this clone: Its target is unknown.

The ViraFEST assay expanded antigen-specific CD4+ T cells with viral peptide pools before sequencing. On day 10 of culture, CD4+ T cells were separated out. BNT162b2 vaccine or mRNA-1273 vaccine was given to participants in two doses. Vaccine recipients, nucleocapsid antibody negative, had no prior SARS-CoV-2 infection. For each well, roughly 2 million PBMC were cultured with about 10 IU/ml IL-2 and around 9.1 ug/ml peptides. A half-medium replacement with IL-2 medium was carried out on days 3 and 7. Clones were read by immunoSEQ multiplex PCR, and TCRdb kept only the in-frame ones, dropping some. The sample lists about 72,000 clones; roughly four fifths were seen once. This CDR3 region has 16 residues. Germline CDR1 reads SGHDN; CDR2 reads FVKESK. The junction had 11 bases not matched to a gene; V was cut back by 4 bases and J by 3 bases.

This TCR derives from a human donor who received a COVID-19 vaccine. Sequences were derived from CD4+ T cells from PBMCs cultured with HCoV-229E spike peptides, sampled after COVID-19 vaccination. The chain couples TRBV14 to TRBJ2-5, with 7 nucleotides matching TRBD2. CDR3 residues: CASSPEGGFRKETQYF. The CDR3 DNA reads as TGTGCCAGCAGCCCCGAGGGAGGGTTCCGTAAAGAGACCCAGTACTTC.